This T cell receptor (beta chain) appears in the sequencing data of a study of blood T cells in healthy people across ages. The CDR3 totals 14 residues. Germline lookup yields CDR1 KGHDR and CDR2 SFDVKD. Trimming removed 9 bases from V and 2 bases from J, with 12 bases in between. Concerning this clonotype itself: Its antigen is currently unknown.

With a J-beta primer mix and a sample-barcoded 5' primer, a second PCR ran about 6 to 11 cycles. A template-switch adaptor that had 12 random nucleotides put a tag on each cDNA molecule. TCRdb passed the 5' RACE reads through MiXCR, listing each CDR3 protein once. The table lists about 1 million distinct CDR3 sequences, under 55% of them singletons. Study-level points and caveats: It was held that the diversity estimates obtained from one million T cells were underestimates. Naive T cell percentage by flow cytometry tracked strongly with beta diversity. The study lacked donor CMV status, which possibly confounded expanded clonotype changes.

Input material: blood. The chain couples TRBV24-1 to TRBJ2-2; possibly TRBD1 or TRBD2 for D (5 bases each). This TCR was sampled from a woman in her sixties or seventies in good health. CDR3: CATSGTYNTGELFF. For the CDR3, the DNA is TGTGCCACCTCCGGGACGTATAACACCGGGGAGCTGTTTTTT.